The 8 T cell receptor beta chains below were found in one sample sequenced in a study of blood T cell repertoires in COVID-19. The assay was immunoSEQ multiplex PCR, and TCRdb's table has in-frame clones only and misses some. The repertoire holds about 36,000 clones, with around three quarters as singletons. What was sequenced was peripheral blood. The source is a man between 60 and 75 years old with active COVID-19.

This clone was detected a few times. J is TRBJ1-1 and V is TRBV7-2, with 10 nucleotides matching TRBD1. The CDR3 is 13 amino acids. Germline-derived CDR1 and CDR2 are SGHTA and FQGNSA. With V trimmed by 5 bases and J by 7 bases, 4 bases remained unmatched. CDR3 nucleotides: TGTGCCAGCAGCAAGGACAGGGGGGGTGAAGCTTTCTTT. Its translation: CASSKDRGGEAFF.

The chain employs TRBV29-1 and TRBJ2-3; 7 bases map to TRBD2. The germline CDR1 and CDR2 sequences are SQVTM and ANQGSEA. The junction had 11 bases not matched to a gene; V was cut back by 8 bases and J by 6 bases. The CDR3 contains 13 residues. CDR3 region: CSSRTSTYDTQYF. CDR3 coding DNA: TGCAGCTCCCGGACTAGTACATATGATACGCAGTATTTT.

This chain connects TRBV28 to TRBJ2-1; 8 nucleotides line up with TRBD1. The V gene end was trimmed by 6 bases and the J gene end by 7 bases; junction bases not matched to a gene: 8. CDR1 is MDHEN and CDR2 is SYDVKM in the germline V gene. The CDR3 totals 14 residues. The CDR3 region has the DNA TGTGCCAGCAGAACGGGACAGGTAGGGAATGAGCAGTTCTTC. Translating gives CASRTGQVGNEQFF.

This chain links TRBV7-2 with TRBJ1-1; 12 bases match TRBD1. This CDR3 contains 16 residues. J lost 5 bases, V lost 5 bases, and 9 bases had no gene match. CDR1 SGHTA and CDR2 FQGNSA come from the germline V gene. As DNA, the CDR3 is TGTGCCAGCAGCCCTGGATCGGGACAGGGGGCGACTGAAGCTTTCTTT. It yields the protein CASSPGSGQGATEAFF.

The V call is TRBV6-5, the J call TRBJ2-7; D unclear. Trimming removed 6 bases at V and 1 base at J, with 7 bases between. Germline values: CDR1 MNHEY, CDR2 SVGAGI. The CDR3 is 12 amino acids. The chain's CDR3 is CASRASSYEQYF. The CDR3 bases are TGTGCCAGCAGAGCATCGTCCTACGAGCAGTACTTC.

This chain joins TRBV6-2 or TRBV6-3 and TRBJ2-3; D might be TRBD1 (5 bases). The germline V gene encodes CDR1 MNHEY and CDR2 SVGEGT. This CDR3 region has 14 residues. Trimming cost V 4 bases and J 1 base, with 9 bases left between them. The chain's CDR3 is CASSWGPRTDTQYF. The CDR3 DNA sequence: TGTGCCAGCAGTTGGGGCCCCCGCACAGATACGCAGTATTTT.

V gene TRBV7-2 combines with J gene TRBJ1-1; D is uncertain. Trimming took off 2 bases at V and 4 bases at J, with 8 bases between the two ends. Looked up from germline, CDR1 is SGHTA and CDR2 is FQGNSA. CDR3 length equals 13 residues. The CDR3, as DNA: TGTGCCAGCAGCTTATGGGCAGGCACTGAAGCTTTCTTT. Encoded protein: CASSLWAGTEAFF.

DNA of the CDR3: TGTGCCAGTAGGGACAGGCGTAACTCTGGGGCCAACGTCCTGACTTTC. Amino acid sequence: CASRDRRNSGANVLTF. The chain has TRBV19 and TRBJ2-6; 7 bases line up with TRBD1. V shed 6 bases, J shed 0 bases, and the junction held 5 bases outside the gene matches. Germline V gene sequence: CDR1 LNHDA, CDR2 SQIVND (reference sequence). CDR3 length: 16 amino acids.